This T cell receptor (beta chain) comes out of a study of blood T cell repertoires in COVID-19. Whole-study context: Material from acute and convalescent COVID-19 was sourced from the United States, Italy and Spain. PBMCs, B-cell-depleted T cells, or T cells provided the cDNA or gDNA that made up the material.

Per the original methods: The assay estimated nucleated cells by amplifying reference gene primers. Libraries were prepared by immunoSEQ multiplex PCR; TCRdb keeps only in-frame clonotypes and omits some of them. The V and J calls and clone size are taken from that table; D and trimming were inferred from the DNA. The sample holds roughly 100,000 clones, around 79% seen once. The length of the CDR3 is 14 residues. Germline CDR1 and CDR2: SNHLY and FYNNEI. Trimming at V came to 6 bases and at J to 4 bases, leaving 6 bases not matched to a gene. The rearrangement joins TRBV2 to TRBJ1-1; TRBD1 aligns across 9 bases. This TCR was recovered from a woman of 80 years or more with acute or convalescent COVID-19. The sequencing input was peripheral blood. CDR3 region: CASSRLTGGTEAFF. For the CDR3, the DNA is TGTGCCAGCAGCCGCCTGACAGGGGGCACTGAAGCTTTCTTT. Combining the CDR3 with reference TRBV2 and TRBJ1-1 gives the whole variable domain EPEVTQTPSHQVTQMGQEVILRCVPISNHLYFYWYRQILGQKVEFLVSFYNNEISEKSEIFDDQFSVERPDGSNFTLKIRSTKLEDSAMYFCASSRLTGGTEAFFGQGTRLTVV.